One and the same sample provided the 5 T cell receptor beta chains below, sequenced in a study of blood T cell repertoires in COVID-19. Repertoires were generated with immunoSEQ multiplex PCR, while TCRdb's copy carries only in-frame clones and drops some. The sample has roughly 290,000 clones; 70% to 90% are singletons. Sample: PBMCs or T cells enriched from blood (not recorded which). The receptors shown here come from a woman in her thirties or forties who had recovered from COVID-19.

The chain employs TRBV27 and TRBJ2-7; 7 nucleotides line up with TRBD2. This CDR3 is 14 amino acids long. Germline V gene data show CDR1 as MNHEY and CDR2 as SMNVEV (reference sequence). Unmatched junction bases numbered 9, after V lost 5 bases and J lost 5 bases. The CDR3 sequence: CASSKQMGGDEQYF. CDR3 nucleotide sequence: TGTGCCAGCAGTAAGCAAATGGGAGGGGACGAGCAGTACTTC.

J is TRBJ1-2 and V is TRBV28; D gene unclear. V shed 3 bases and J shed 0 bases, with 11 bases lying between them. Per the germline V gene, CDR1 is MDHEN and CDR2 is SYDVKM. The CDR3 is 15 residues long. In nucleotides, the CDR3 is TGTGCCAGCAGTTTCGAGGGTAGAGCTAACTATGGCTACACCTTC. It specifies CASSFEGRANYGYTF.

The chain combines TRBV19 with TRBJ1-2; D is unresolved. V gave up 3 bases and J gave up 2 bases, with 10 bases separating them. Germline CDR1 and CDR2: LNHDA and SQIVND (reference sequence). The CDR3 totals 14 residues. The CDR3 DNA reads as TGTGCCAGTAGTATCGGCGTACAGAACTATGGCTACACCTTC. Translating gives CASSIGVQNYGYTF.

This chain links TRBV25-1 with TRBJ1-6; TRBD1 is a possible D gene (6 bases). The V gene lost 5 bases and the J gene lost 5 bases, with 13 bases spanning the gap. There are 15 residues in the CDR3. Germline V CDR1 and CDR2: MGHDK, SYGVNS. The CDR3: CASSPGTPNNSPLHF. The CDR3 DNA sequence: TGTGCCAGCAGTCCCGGGACACCTAATAATTCACCCCTCCACTTT.

V is TRBV7-2 and J is TRBJ2-5; 8 nucleotides line up with TRBD1. The CDR3 sequence is 16 residues long. Germline CDR1 and CDR2: SGHTA and FQGNSA. V lost 2 bases to trimming and J lost 5 bases; unmatched junction nucleotides: 10. The CDR3: CASSLSPTGGLETQYF. In nucleotides, the CDR3 is TGTGCCAGCAGCTTATCCCCCACAGGGGGACTGGAGACCCAGTACTTC.